A selection of T cell receptor beta chains follows, all from one sample in a study of blood T cell repertoires in COVID-19. Clones were read by immunoSEQ multiplex PCR, and TCRdb kept only the in-frame ones, dropping some. The sample yields some 42,000 clones, around 85% seen once. The sequenced sample consisted of peripheral blood. The receptor set was obtained from a human donor in a cohort sampled during active COVID-19. Both conserved end residues are part of each CDR3. A D gene is named only where the DNA matches it firmly. Rows give clone size only sometimes, using once, few, many, or a class for an expanded clone.

d_call	v_call	j_call	clone_size	cdr3_aa	cdr3_nt
-	TRBV3-1/TRBV3-2	TRBJ1-2	-	CASSKADRPHGYTF	TGTGCCAGCAGTAAAGCGGACAGACCGCATGGCTACACCTTC
TRBD2	TRBV6-6	TRBJ2-1	once	CASSPGLAGEQFF	TGTGCCAGCAGTCCGGGACTAGCTGGTGAGCAGTTCTTC
TRBD1	TRBV5-8	TRBJ1-2	-	CASTTLAGTGEDYGYTF	TGTGCCAGCACCACGCTAGCCGGGACAGGGGAAGACTATGGCTACACCTTC
-	TRBV3-1/TRBV3-2	TRBJ1-2	-	CASSQRQRSNYGYTF	TGTGCCAGCAGCCAAAGACAGAGGAGTAACTATGGCTACACCTTC
-	TRBV19	TRBJ1-1	-	CASSIYRNEAFF	TGTGCCAGTAGTATATACAGGAATGAAGCTTTCTTT
-	TRBV5-1	TRBJ1-6	-	CASRGQGYNSPLHF	TGCGCCAGCAGGGGTCAGGGCTATAATTCACCCCTCCACTTT
-	TRBV9	TRBJ2-2	-	CASSVAPSRELFF	TGTGCCAGCAGCGTAGCTCCCTCCCGGGAGCTGTTTTTT
-	TRBV10-3	TRBJ1-2	few	CAISTDRGGYTF	TGTGCCATCAGTACCGACCGAGGGGGCTACACCTTC
-	TRBV2	TRBJ1-1	-	CASSLPSMNTEAFF	TGTGCCAGCAGCCTACCAAGCATGAACACTGAAGCTTTCTTT
TRBD1	TRBV6-1	TRBJ2-5	few	CASSEAGDRAETQYF	TGTGCCAGCAGTGAAGCCGGGGACAGGGCAGAGACCCAGTACTTC
TRBD1	TRBV19	TRBJ1-5	-	CASSIWTGGINQPQHF	TGTGCCAGTAGTATCTGGACAGGGGGGATTAATCAGCCCCAGCATTTT
-	TRBV6-5	TRBJ1-3	-	CASSLYSSSGNTIYF	TGTGCCAGCAGTCTCTACTCGAGCTCTGGAAACACCATATATTTT
-	TRBV6-2/TRBV6-3	TRBJ2-7	-	CASSFTYEQYF	TGTGCCAGCAGCTTCACCTACGAGCAGTACTTC
-	TRBV21-1	TRBJ2-5	few	CASSPEPGQLKETQYF	TGTGCCAGCAGTCCAGAACCGGGACAGTTAAAAGAGACCCAGTACTTC
-	TRBV7-4	TRBJ1-1	few	CASSLGQGWNTEAFF	TGTGCCAGCAGCTTAGGCCAGGGGTGGAACACTGAAGCTTTCTTT
TRBD2	TRBV10-3	TRBJ2-3	-	CAIRVTSGGAGDTQYF	TGTGCCATCAGGGTGACTAGCGGGGGGGCCGGAGATACGCAGTATTTT
TRBD1	TRBV10-3	TRBJ1-2	-	CAGYPGTGQGYTF	TGTGCCGGCTACCCCGGGACAGGGCAAGGCTACACCTTC
TRBD2	TRBV28	TRBJ2-7	-	CASSLSGTKRYEQYF	TGTGCCAGCAGTCTATCCGGGACTAAAAGGTACGAGCAGTACTTC
TRBD1	TRBV5-1	TRBJ1-1	few	CASSFSTGMNTEAFF	TGCGCCAGCAGCTTTTCGACAGGGATGAACACTGAAGCTTTCTTT
-	TRBV2	TRBJ1-6	few	CASSATLEGALHF	TGTGCCAGCAGTGCCACTTTGGAAGGGGCCCTCCACTTT
-	TRBV2	TRBJ2-7	-	CASSARQVPYEQYF	TGTGCCAGCAGTGCCAGACAGGTCCCCTACGAGCAGTACTTC
-	TRBV2	TRBJ1-2	-	CASSDRVYGYTF	TGTGCCAGCAGTGACAGGGTCTATGGCTACACCTTC
-	TRBV28	TRBJ2-1	-	CASKVGGLTGEQFF	TGTGCCAGCAAAGTCGGGGGGCTTACCGGTGAGCAGTTCTTC
TRBD2	TRBV10-2	TRBJ2-1	-	CASRSGGGAGNEQFF	TGCGCCAGCAGGTCGGGCGGGGGGGCCGGCAATGAGCAGTTCTTC
TRBD2	TRBV30	TRBJ2-2	-	CAWSEGLADNTGELFF	TGTGCCTGGAGTGAGGGGCTAGCGGATAACACCGGGGAGCTGTTTTTT
TRBD1	TRBV6-4	TRBJ1-2	-	CASRTGTGVYTF	TGTGCCAGCAGAACCGGGACAGGGGTCTACACCTTC
-	TRBV9	TRBJ2-2	-	CASSPRLATGTGELFF	TGTGCCAGCAGCCCCAGATTAGCGACAGGAACCGGGGAGCTGTTTTTT
TRBD1	TRBV19	TRBJ2-2	-	CASRGDRNTGELFF	TGTGCCAGTAGAGGGGACAGGAACACCGGGGAGCTGTTTTTT
TRBD2	TRBV5-4	TRBJ2-1	-	CASSLGGVLAGVEQFF	TGTGCCAGCAGCTTGGGAGGGGTACTAGCGGGGGTCGAGCAGTTCTTC
TRBD2	TRBV7-9	TRBJ2-3	-	CASSRSGDSIDTQYF	TGTGCCAGCAGCCGAAGCGGGGACTCTATAGATACGCAGTATTTT
-	TRBV19	TRBJ1-4	-	CASSREGQSNEKLFF	TGTGCCAGTAGTCGTGAAGGACAGTCTAATGAAAAACTGTTTTTT
-	TRBV7-2	TRBJ2-1	-	CASSLMGAPYNEQFF	TGTGCCAGCAGCTTAATGGGGGCTCCCTACAATGAGCAGTTCTTC
TRBD2	TRBV7-9	TRBJ2-3	-	CASSFLAGGTFTDTQYF	TGTGCCAGCAGCTTCCTAGCGGGGGGGACCTTCACAGATACGCAGTATTTT
-	TRBV6-5	TRBJ2-1	-	CASHLYNEQFF	TGTGCCAGTCACTTATACAATGAGCAGTTCTTC
TRBD1	TRBV5-1	TRBJ1-1	-	CASSFGTGSTEAFF	TGCGCCAGCAGCTTTGGGACAGGGTCCACTGAAGCTTTCTTT
TRBD1	TRBV28	TRBJ2-2	-	CASRVTGGASTGELFF	TGTGCCAGCAGGGTGACAGGGGGCGCGAGCACCGGGGAGCTGTTTTTT